The clone carrying this TCR beta chain turned up a few times. The target antigen is unknown. These data come from a study of T cells after yellow fever vaccination. Study observations and caveats: One caveat is that FACS-sorted repertoires could contain abundant clonotypes contaminating from the bulk population. Clonotypes found in both CD4 and CD8 compartments made up a small share.

TCRdb used MiXCR to reprocess the 5' RACE reads, holding one entry per CDR3 protein. The table lists tens of thousands of distinct CDR3 sequences, 7.1% of them singletons. The V gene lost 4 bases and the J gene lost 5 bases, with 9 bases spanning the gap. Germline V gene lookup returns CDR1 MNHEY and CDR2 SMNVEV (reference sequence). This CDR3 has 13 residues. Sequenced here: CD8+ T cells sorted from PBMCs, sampled 4 to 6 days after the first yellow fever vaccination. This chain uses TRBV27 with TRBJ2-1, with D perhaps TRBD2 (6 bases). The TCR originated in a young man who received the YFV17D yellow fever vaccine. The CDR3 region is CASSWGLDNEQFF. The CDR3, as DNA: TGTGCCAGCAGTTGGGGACTTGACAATGAGCAGTTCTTC.